This T cell receptor beta chain is drawn from a study of CD8+ T cells in alopecia areata. Background on the study: A regimen of oral tofacitinib, 5 to 10 mg twice daily, was given to treated patients. The study gave tofacitinib for 6 to 18 months, then 6 months off drug.

About this clone itself: The antigen remains unidentified.

This CDR3 is built from 12 residues. Trimming took off 8 bases at V and 0 bases at J, with 10 bases between the two ends. Germline V lookup: CDR1 GTSNPN, CDR2 SVGIG (reference sequence). Study findings and constraints: Mice showed clearer TCR sharing than patients did, a gap that was possibly HLA-related.

Isolated RNA was reverse transcribed into cDNA used as the sequencing template. Produced via immunoSEQ multiplex PCR; TCRdb's table is partial and in-frame only. The sample lists some 110,000 clones; 35% to 40% were seen once. Input material: CD4+ T cells sorted from blood. The genes are TRBV30 and TRBJ1-2; D is perhaps TRBD1 (5 bases). The sequence was collected from a human donor with alopecia areata. In nucleotides, the CDR3 is TGTGCCCGGACATTTGCTAACTATGGCTACACCTTC. Translated: CARTFANYGYTF.